This paragraph covers one T cell receptor beta chain sequence. The template was RNA from unsorted bulk tissue. A modified ARM-PCR protocol with three rounds of nested PCR amplified TCRbeta. TCRdb fed the multiplex PCR reads into MiXCR, producing one record per CDR3 protein. The sample holds roughly 220,000 distinct CDR3 sequences; around 71% are singletons and the top ten take approximately 26%. The sample is drawn from a study of tumor and adjacent non-tumor tissue in lung cancer. Study overall: On average, productive TCRbeta reads reached some 4.4 million per sample.

Germline V CDR1 and CDR2: SGHAT, FQNNGV. The ends were cut back, 0 bases at V and 0 bases at J, with 8 bases in the middle. The CDR3 spans 15 residues. The chain has TRBV11-2 and TRBJ1-2; D gene ambiguous. The sequence came from a man aged 55 to 70 with non-small cell lung cancer. Sequencing was done on a sample of lung tumor tissue. CDR3 in amino acids: CASSLERGANYGYTF. CDR3 in DNA: TGTGCCAGCAGCTTAGAACGGGGAGCTAACTATGGCTACACCTTC.